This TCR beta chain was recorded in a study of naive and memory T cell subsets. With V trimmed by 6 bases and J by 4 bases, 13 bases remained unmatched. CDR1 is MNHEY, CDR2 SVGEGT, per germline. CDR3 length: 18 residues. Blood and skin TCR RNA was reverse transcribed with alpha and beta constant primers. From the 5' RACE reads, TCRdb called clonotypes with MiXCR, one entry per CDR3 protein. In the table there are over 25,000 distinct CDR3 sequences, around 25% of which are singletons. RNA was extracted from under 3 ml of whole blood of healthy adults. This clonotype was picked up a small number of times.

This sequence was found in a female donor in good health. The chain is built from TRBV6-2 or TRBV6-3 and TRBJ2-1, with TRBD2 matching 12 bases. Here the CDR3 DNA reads TGTGCCAGCAGCTTTCTCCCTAGCGGGAGGGCCCCATACAATGAGCAGTTCTTC. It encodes CASSFLPSGRAPYNEQFF.